This TCR beta chain emerged from a study of prognosis after radiotherapy for stage I lung cancer. Study in general: Squamous cell carcinoma was diagnosed in several patients and adenocarcinoma in eleven to twelve.

Sample collection consisted of six milliliters of peripheral blood drawn at each of two time points. Amplification of the TCR beta CDR3 (from genomic DNA) was done by two-round multiplex PCR. Used in first-round PCR were primers specific to each TRBV and TRBJ gene. TCRdb passed the multiplex PCR reads through MiXCR, listing each CDR3 protein once. Here the sample spans about 28,000 distinct CDR3 sequences, around 45% being singletons. CDR1 and CDR2 (germline): LNHDA, SQIVND (reference sequence). This CDR3 is built from 19 residues. Trimming took 6 bases from V and 0 from J, leaving 23 bases between them. This clonotype was seen at least ten times.

This chain uses TRBV19 with TRBJ1-4; D may be TRBD1 (5 bases). Sequenced here: PBMCs, sampled before or after stereotactic body radiation therapy (not recorded which). This receptor was identified in a donor aged 50 or older with non-small cell lung cancer. In DNA, the CDR3 is TGTGCCAGTAGCCATTCCCCGGGACTCGGTGGCACAACTAATGAAAAACTGTTTTTT. Its protein product is CASSHSPGLGGTTNEKLFF.